This T cell receptor (beta chain) appears in the sequencing data of a study of Graves' ophthalmopathy and Graves' hyperthyroidism. This CDR3 is built from 16 residues. Trimming cost V 0 bases and J 2 bases, with 13 bases left between them. Germline V gene lookup returns CDR1 KGHSH and CDR2 LQKENI. The study amplified TCR beta CDR3 regions using RNA transcripts. After a first-round RT-PCR with HTBI primers, a second-round multiplex PCR was run. One entry per CDR3 protein, called by TCRdb with MiXCR from the multiplex PCR reads. The table has hundreds of thousands of distinct CDR3 sequences, about 20% seen once. This clonotype was observed a few times.

Source material: peripheral blood. The chain couples TRBV18 to TRBJ2-5; D possibly corresponds to TRBD2 (6 bases). The source is a woman aged 18-30 years with stable Graves' hyperthyroidism. Some clones in this sample may be carry-over from other donors' samples. The CDR3 region is CASSPPEGRGQETQYF. CDR3 DNA: TGTGCCAGCTCACCACCGGAGGGTCGGGGGCAAGAGACCCAGTACTTC.